The T cell receptor (beta chain) under discussion was sequenced for a study of cytomegalovirus exposure and HLA in healthy donors. Broader study findings: Earlier results showed most TCR beta V segments being productive about 87% or about 30% of the time. TRBV6-2, TRBV6-3 and some other V segments were excluded as indistinguishable. A link between a missense DCLRE1C variant and TCR beta V- and J-gene trimming emerged from a later analysis.

The PCR made use of 60 Vbeta and 13 Jbeta primers. Sequencing used immunoSEQ multiplex PCR; TCRdb keeps in-frame clones, though not all of them. The profile shows 120,000 or so clones, roughly 77% of them singletons. Losses at the gene ends were 6 bases for V and 6 bases for J; bases not matched to a gene: 8. The CDR3 is 14 residues long. The germline V gene encodes CDR1 SGHTA and CDR2 FQGNSA. About this clone: Its specificity is unknown.

The origin of this receptor is a man aged 45-65 years in good health and CMV-seropositive. Sequencing input: PBMCs. The chain combines TRBV7-2 with TRBJ2-1; 7 bases agree with TRBD1. The DNA of the CDR3 is TGTGCCAGCAGGCCCGAGGGACAGCGCAATGAGCAGTTCTTC. Its translation is CASRPEGQRNEQFF. Complete variable domain (other parts from reference TRBV7-2 and TRBJ2-1): GAGVSQSPSNKVTEKGKDVELRCDPISGHTALYWYRQSLGQGLEFLIYFQGNSAPDKSGLPSDRFSAERTGGSVSTLTIQRTQQEDSAVYLCASRPEGQRNEQFFGPGTRLTVL.